This T cell receptor (beta chain) was sequenced in a study of cytomegalovirus exposure and HLA in healthy donors. Looking at the study overall: Unique TCR beta sequences numbering some 120 million came from around 180 million T cells in an earlier analysis.

CDR1 and CDR2 from the germline V gene are SEHNR and FQNEAQ (reference sequence). The CDR3 has 16 amino acids. Comments on this clone: A read error may produce the germline difference seen at one junction end.

Use of 60 Vbeta and 13 Jbeta primers characterized the PCR. TCRdb keeps only in-frame clones here, not all; method: immunoSEQ multiplex PCR. Of under 150,000 clones in the sample, roughly 89% were seen once. The chain employs TRBV7-9 and TRBJ1-1, with D perhaps matching TRBD1 (5 bases). This clonotype originated in a woman aged 25 to 39 in good health and CMV-seronegative. Material for sequencing was PBMCs. CDR3 sequence reads: CSSSPVGAKGNTEAFF. In DNA, the CDR3 is TGTTCCAGCAGCCCCGTTGGGGCGAAAGGGAACACTGAAGCTTTCTTT.